Reported below is one TCR beta chain. No cognate antigen has been identified for it. No base quality information exists; no much larger clone differs at one position. Library preparation used PCR. Sequencing instrument: Illumina HiSeq 2500. TCR library preparation used molecular barcoding, with unique molecular identifiers applied to normalize quantification of the TCRbeta repertoire. TCRdb trimmed the raw reads at Q25, called clones with MiXCR and kept productive beta chains. Rows are unified per CDR3 protein, each entry keeping the most common DNA and genes. The sample table lists around 250,000 distinct CDR3 sequences, around 25% of them with a count of one. The ten largest clones capture around 2.5% of the sample. This entry is derived from a study of T-cell reconstitution after alpha-beta-depleted transplantation in children (dated by TCRdb to 2016 to 2017). For context, the study as a whole: T-cell immune reconstitution after TCRalphabeta/CD19-depleted allogeneic hematopoietic cell transplantation in children was quantitatively tracked in the study by means of TCR repertoire profiling. Broad study findings and their caveats: In some patients, high TCRbeta diversity at day 60 was attributed to recipient T cells and intrathymic progenitors that had survived conditioning. The frequencies of hyperexpanded clones fell over the following months, and after one year, T-cell counts and TCRbeta diversity were mostly attributed to newly produced T cells. The apparently early alphabetaT-cell count recovery about two months after transplant was reportedly dependent on only several hundred rapidly expanded clones derived from non-depleted graft cells.

The treatment or condition label of this sample denotes: allogeneic hematopoietic cell transplantation with graft depleted of TCRalphabeta T cells and CD19 B cells. The transplant recipients were children given TCRalphabeta/CD19-depleted allogeneic hematopoietic cell grafts. The source material was PBMCs, sampled before TCRalphabeta/CD19-depleted stem cell transplant. The sequence was obtained from a girl aged 2-9 years with Fanconi anemia, due to receive a stem cell transplant.

CDR3 protein: CASSKGNTGHEQYF. DNA sequence: TGTGCCAGCAGTAAGGGCAACACTGGCCACGAGCAGTACTTC. The rearrangement combines TRBV6-1 with TRBJ2-7; the D gene lacks a confident call. Deletion took 5 bases off V and 5 bases off J, with a span of 16 bases between the germline ends. The germline V gene supplies CDR1 MNHNS and CDR2 SASEGT. The CDR3 goes from the cysteine to the phenylalanine over 14 residues. This entry keeps only the CDR3 DNA: 42 bases, framed from base 1.